The T cell receptor beta chain under discussion was sequenced for a study of cytomegalovirus exposure and HLA in healthy donors. Regarding the study as a whole: Later on, a genetic analysis was performed. It linked a missense variant in DCLRE1C with V- and J-gene trimming of TCR beta. Productive rates of about 87% or about 30% were seen for most TCR beta V segments in an earlier analysis.

The PCR was carried out with 60 Vbeta primers and 13 Jbeta primers. The assay was immunoSEQ multiplex PCR, and TCRdb's table has in-frame clones only and misses some. The repertoire consists of approximately 70,000 clones, with about 80% occurring once and the leading ten covering about 8.2%. V was pared by 4 bases and J by 2 bases, with 7 bases of the junction left unmatched. The CDR3 totals 17 residues. Germline V gene lookup returns CDR1 SGHNT and CDR2 YYREEE (reference sequence). With respect to this clone: No antigen is known for it.

The TCR comes from a man in his 60s in good health and CMV-seropositive. V usage is TRBV5-4 and J usage is TRBJ2-1; 12 bases are a match to TRBD2. The specimen was PBMCs. The CDR3 sequence is CASSLRLAGDPYNEQFF. The CDR3 DNA reads TGTGCCAGCAGCCTACGACTAGCGGGGGACCCCTACAATGAGCAGTTCTTC.